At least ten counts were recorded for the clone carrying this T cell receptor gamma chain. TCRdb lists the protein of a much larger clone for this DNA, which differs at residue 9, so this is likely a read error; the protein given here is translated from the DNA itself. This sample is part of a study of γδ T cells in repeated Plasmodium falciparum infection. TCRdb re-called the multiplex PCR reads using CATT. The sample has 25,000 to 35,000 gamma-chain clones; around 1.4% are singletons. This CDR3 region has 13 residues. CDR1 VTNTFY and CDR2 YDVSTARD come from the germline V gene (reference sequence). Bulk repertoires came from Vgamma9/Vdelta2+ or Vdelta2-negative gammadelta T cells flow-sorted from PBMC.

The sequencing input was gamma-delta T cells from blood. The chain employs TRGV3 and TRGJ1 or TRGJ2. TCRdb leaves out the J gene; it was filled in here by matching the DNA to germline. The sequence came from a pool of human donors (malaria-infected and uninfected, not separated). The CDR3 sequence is CATWDRGYDKKLF. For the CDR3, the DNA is TGTGCCACCTGGGACAGGGGTTATGATAAGAAACTCTTT.